These 8 T cell receptor beta chains originate from one sample sequenced in a study of T cell changes during pregnancy in multiple sclerosis. The table came from immunoSEQ multiplex PCR; TCRdb's copy has only in-frame clones and leaves some out. This repertoire shows about 18,000 clones, approximately 81% found once; its top ten account for roughly 9.4%. The starting material was CD8+ T cells from peripheral blood mononuclear cells, obtained after pregnancy. The origin of the receptors is a female donor with multiple sclerosis, enrolled in a pregnancy study.

The CDR3 protein is CASSEGLAGGETQYF. CDR3 sequence (DNA): TGTGCCAGCAGTGAAGGACTAGCGGGAGGCGAGACCCAGTACTTC. The chain is built from TRBV6-1 and TRBJ2-5; TRBD2 agrees at 13 bases. With 1 base clipped from V and 5 bases from J, the junction kept 1 base outside the gene matches. The CDR3 length is 15 residues. Germline V gene data show CDR1 as MNHNS and CDR2 as SASEGT.

The chain links TRBV11-2 to TRBJ2-7, with 8 positions matching TRBD2. The germline gives CDR1 SGHAT, CDR2 FQNNGV. This CDR3 comprises 17 residues. J gave up 1 base and V 0 bases, and 8 bases lay outside the gene matches. The CDR3 sequence is CASSLDLGSGGSYEQYF. DNA of the CDR3: TGTGCCAGCAGCTTAGACCTCGGGAGCGGGGGATCCTACGAGCAGTACTTC. The whole variable domain, remainder taken from reference TRBV11-2 and TRBJ2-7, is EAGVAQSPRYKIIEKRQSVAFWCNPISGHATLYWYQQILGQGPKLLIQFQNNGVVDDSQLPKDRFSAERLKGVDSTLKIQPAKLEDSAVYLCASSLDLGSGGSYEQYFGPGTRLTVT.

The genes are TRBV7-6 and TRBJ1-4; D is undetermined. The CDR3 covers 14 residues. Deletions cut 4 bases from V and 0 bases from J, with 6 bases between. Germline V gives CDR1 SGHVS, CDR2 FNYEAQ. The CDR3, as DNA: TGTGCCAGCAGCTACAGTGCAACTAATGAAAAACTGTTTTTT. Translated, it gives CASSYSATNEKLFF.

This clone was counted between two and nine times. The V call is TRBV5-1, the J call TRBJ1-1; TRBD1 is a possible D gene (5 bases). Trimming removed 4 bases from V and 4 bases from J, with 17 bases in between. This CDR3 is built from 15 residues. Germline V gene sequence: CDR1 SGHRS, CDR2 YFSETQ. The CDR3 nucleotides are TGCGCCAGCAGCCTGGATTTGGCAGGGTCCACTGAAGCTTTCTTT. It specifies CASSLDLAGSTEAFF.

This clone has just one count. The chain has TRBV19 and TRBJ2-3; 7 bases are a match to TRBD2. Germline values: CDR1 LNHDA, CDR2 SQIVND (reference sequence). The CDR3 runs to 13 residues. Germline trimming cut 9 bases from V and 6 bases from J; bases unmatched to any gene: 9. The CDR3 sequence: CASRQRGHDTQYF. The CDR3 region has the DNA TGTGCCAGCCGCCAGCGGGGTCATGATACGCAGTATTTT. The entire variable domain, with the rest obtained from reference TRBV19 and TRBJ2-3, is as follows: DGGITQSPKYLFRKEGQNVTLSCEQNLNHDAMYWYRQDPGQGLRLIYYSQIVNDFQKGDIAEGYSVSREKKESFPLTVTSAQKNPTAFYLCASRQRGHDTQYFGPGTRLTVL.

V and J are TRBV4-1 and TRBJ1-4; possibly TRBD1 for D (5 bases). This CDR3 has 12 amino acids. Germline CDR1 reads MGHRA; CDR2 reads YSYEKL. V was pared by 1 base and J by 14 bases, with 11 bases between. The CDR3 reads CASSQVYTGLFF. CDR3 sequence (DNA): TGCGCCAGCAGCCAAGTTTATACAGGTCTGTTTTTT.

The chain recombines TRBV14 with TRBJ1-2; 8 bases are shared with TRBD1. Germline V gene data show CDR1 as SGHDN and CDR2 as FVKESK. Trimming removed 1 base from V and 5 bases from J; junction bases left unmatched: 12. CDR3 size: 17 residues. CDR3 loop: CASSQGQGLLRDYGYTF. CDR3 sequence (DNA): TGTGCCAGCAGCCAAGGACAGGGGCTGCTCCGGGATTATGGCTACACCTTC.

The J gene is TRBJ2-7, the V gene TRBV29-1; 10 bases map to TRBD2. The CDR3 sequence is 15 residues long. The J segment lost 5 bases and the V segment lost 1 base, leaving 8 bases of the junction unmatched. CDR1 and CDR2 (germline): SQVTM, ANQGSEA. As DNA, the CDR3 is TGCAGCGTTGAAGGACTAGCGGGTATCCACCACGAGCAGTACTTC. It is translated as CSVEGLAGIHHEQYF.